This note documents a single TCR beta chain sequence. Authors' processing steps: Amplified reference gene primers provided the basis for estimating nucleated cell counts. Produced via immunoSEQ multiplex PCR; TCRdb's table is partial and in-frame only. D and trimming come from the DNA, and the V and J calls and clone size come from that table. The sample includes about 100,000 clones, about 80% of them seen just once. The data derive from a study of blood T cell repertoires in COVID-19. Overall study context: The analysed material was cDNA or gDNA that came from T cells, B-cell-depleted T cells, or PBMCs.

CDR3 length: 14 amino acids. CDR1 MNHEY and CDR2 SVGAGI come from the germline V gene. V gave up 7 bases and J gave up 4 bases, with 16 bases separating them. Sequenced material: peripheral blood. This clonotype originated in a woman aged 80 or over with active or convalescent COVID-19. The chain joins TRBV6-5 to TRBJ1-1, with a weak D call TRBD1 (6 bases). The DNA of the CDR3 is TGTGCCAGCACCCTAGCAGGGGAGGGCACTGAAGCTTTCTTT. The encoded protein is CASTLAGEGTEAFF.